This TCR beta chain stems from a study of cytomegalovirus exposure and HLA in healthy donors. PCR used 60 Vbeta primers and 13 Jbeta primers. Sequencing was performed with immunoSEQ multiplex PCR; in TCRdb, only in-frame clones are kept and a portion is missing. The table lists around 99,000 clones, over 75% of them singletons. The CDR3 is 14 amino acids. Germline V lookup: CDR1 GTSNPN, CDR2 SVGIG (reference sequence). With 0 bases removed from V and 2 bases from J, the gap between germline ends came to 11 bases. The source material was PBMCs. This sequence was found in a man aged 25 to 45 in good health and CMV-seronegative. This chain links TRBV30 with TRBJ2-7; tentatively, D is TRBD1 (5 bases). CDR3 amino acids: CAWSVGRRAYEQYF. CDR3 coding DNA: TGTGCCTGGAGTGTTGGTCGCAGGGCCTACGAGCAGTACTTC.